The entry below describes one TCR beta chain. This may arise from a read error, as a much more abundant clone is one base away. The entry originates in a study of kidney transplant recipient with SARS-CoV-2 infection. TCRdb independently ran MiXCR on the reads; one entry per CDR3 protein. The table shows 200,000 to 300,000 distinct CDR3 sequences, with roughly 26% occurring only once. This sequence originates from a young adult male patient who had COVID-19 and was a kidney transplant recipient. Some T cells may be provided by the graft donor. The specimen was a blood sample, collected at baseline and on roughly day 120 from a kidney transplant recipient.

CDR3 sequence reads: CASSLRLPGLLNSPLYF. The CDR3 nucleotides are TGTGCCAGCAGCTTGAGGCTGCCGGGACTCCTTAATTCACCCCTCTACTTT. The chain links TRBV5-4 to TRBJ1-6, with D possibly matching TRBD1 (5 bases). This CDR3 contains 17 residues. Germline CDR1 and CDR2: SGHNT and YYREEE (reference sequence).